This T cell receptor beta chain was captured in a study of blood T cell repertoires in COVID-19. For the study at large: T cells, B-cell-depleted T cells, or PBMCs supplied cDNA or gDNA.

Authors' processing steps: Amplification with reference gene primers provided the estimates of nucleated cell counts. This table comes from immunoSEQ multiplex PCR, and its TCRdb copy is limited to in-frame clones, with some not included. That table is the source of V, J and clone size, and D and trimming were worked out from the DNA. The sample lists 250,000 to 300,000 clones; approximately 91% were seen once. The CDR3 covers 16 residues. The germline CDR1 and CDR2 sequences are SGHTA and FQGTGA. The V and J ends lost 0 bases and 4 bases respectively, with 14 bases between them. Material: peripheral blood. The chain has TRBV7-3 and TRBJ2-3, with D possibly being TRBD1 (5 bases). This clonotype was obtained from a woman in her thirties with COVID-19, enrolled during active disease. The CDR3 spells CASSLTSGIGPDTQYF. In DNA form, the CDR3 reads TGTGCCAGCAGCTTAACTTCAGGGATTGGACCAGATACGCAGTATTTT. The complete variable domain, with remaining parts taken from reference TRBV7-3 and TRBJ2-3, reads GAGVSQTPSNKVTEKGKYVELRCDPISGHTALYWYRQSLGQGPEFLIYFQGTGAADDSGLPNDRFFAVRPEGSVSTLKIQRTERGDSAVYLCASSLTSGIGPDTQYFGPGTRLTVL.